Listed below are T cell receptor beta chains from one sample, sequenced in a study of cytotoxic CD8 clonotypes in ibrutinib-treated CLL. Clones were read by immunoSEQ multiplex PCR, and TCRdb kept only the in-frame ones, dropping some. The sample has roughly 40,000 clones, 55% to 75% seen once. This sample comprised PBMCs, obtained after 12 months of ibrutinib treatment. The receptors originated from a human donor with chronic lymphocytic leukemia. Each CDR3 is given with its conserved first and last residue.

cdr3_aa,v_call,j_call
CASTRQSGNTIYF,TRBV11-2,TRBJ1-3
CASQGTSKAGELFF,TRBV19,TRBJ2-2
CASSVGLSTSSHAEQFF,TRBV9,TRBJ2-1
CASNAGGGNQPQHF,TRBV28,TRBJ1-5
CASSLAGRAGYTF,TRBV5-4,TRBJ1-2
CASSLRDREDEQFF,TRBV27,TRBJ2-1
CASSPVYEQYF,TRBV7-9,TRBJ2-7
CASSLKRVSTDTQYF,TRBV27,TRBJ2-3
CASSSGVYGYTF,TRBV7-9,TRBJ1-2
CASSLGGASGNEQFF,TRBV5-4,TRBJ2-1
CSVAYVQGRETQYF,TRBV29-1,TRBJ2-5
CASSLSSPSQPQHF,TRBV5-1,TRBJ1-5